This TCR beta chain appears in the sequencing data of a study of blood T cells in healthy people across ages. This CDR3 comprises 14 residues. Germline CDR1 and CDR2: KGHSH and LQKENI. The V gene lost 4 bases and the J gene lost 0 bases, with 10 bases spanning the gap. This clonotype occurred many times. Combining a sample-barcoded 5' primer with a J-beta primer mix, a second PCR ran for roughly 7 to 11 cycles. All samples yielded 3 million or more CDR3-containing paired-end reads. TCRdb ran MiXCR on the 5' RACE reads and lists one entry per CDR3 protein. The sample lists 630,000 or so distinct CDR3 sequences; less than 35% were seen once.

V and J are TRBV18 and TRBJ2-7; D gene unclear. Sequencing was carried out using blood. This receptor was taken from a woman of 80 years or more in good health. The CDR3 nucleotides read TGTGCCAGCTCACAGGACGGCAACTCCTACGAGCAGTACTTC. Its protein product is CASSQDGNSYEQYF.